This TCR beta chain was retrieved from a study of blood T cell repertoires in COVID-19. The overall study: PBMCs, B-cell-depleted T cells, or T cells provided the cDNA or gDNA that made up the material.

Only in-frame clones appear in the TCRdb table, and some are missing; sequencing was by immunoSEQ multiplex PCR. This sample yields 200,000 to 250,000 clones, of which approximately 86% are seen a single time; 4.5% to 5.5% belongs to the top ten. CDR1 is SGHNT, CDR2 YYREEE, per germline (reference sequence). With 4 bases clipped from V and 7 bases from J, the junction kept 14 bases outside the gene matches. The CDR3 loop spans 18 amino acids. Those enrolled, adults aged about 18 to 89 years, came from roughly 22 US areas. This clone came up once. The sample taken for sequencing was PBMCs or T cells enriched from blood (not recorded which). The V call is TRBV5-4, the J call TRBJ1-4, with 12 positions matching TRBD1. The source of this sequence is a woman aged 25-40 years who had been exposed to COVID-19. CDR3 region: CASSITRGTGGFGEKLFF. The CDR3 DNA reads TGTGCCAGCAGCATAACTCGCGGGACAGGGGGCTTCGGTGAAAAACTGTTTTTT.